These 29 T cell receptor beta chains came from one sample sequenced in a study of identical twins (dated by TCRdb to about 2016). Library method: 5' RACE. Sequencing was carried out with an Illumina HiSeq 2000. The public reads were reprocessed in TCRdb via fastp at Q25 and MiXCR, keeping in-frame beta chains. Merged by CDR3 protein, the rows form single entries marked with the most common genes and DNA. The sample records about 470,000 distinct CDR3 sequences, roughly 24% of which are singletons. The top ten clones comprise around 3% of the sample. This same sample was also part of a study on T cells expressing NK-cell markers.

The sequencing sample was made of CD4+ T cells sorted from blood. Receptors originate from a young woman in good health.

This clonotype turned up a few times. This sequence joins TRBV5-1 and TRBJ2-7; TRBD2 matches at 11 bases. V shed 2 bases and J 5 bases; nucleotides not matched to a gene: 6. The CDR3 has 15 amino acids. Germline V gene data show CDR1 as SGHRS and CDR2 as YFSETQ. CDR3 in amino acids: CASSFITSGSHEQYF. CDR3 nucleotides: TGCGCCAGCAGCTTTATAACTAGCGGGAGCCACGAGCAGTACTTC.

This clonotype was detected a few times. The chain joins TRBV9 to TRBJ2-7, with TRBD1 matching 11 bases. Losses at the gene ends were 4 bases for V and 5 bases for J; bases not matched to a gene: 5. Looked up from germline, CDR1 is SGDLS and CDR2 is YYNGEE. The CDR3 extends over 14 amino acids. Here the CDR3 reads CASSTRTGGHEQYF. As DNA, the CDR3 is TGTGCCAGCAGCACCCGGACAGGGGGCCACGAGCAGTACTTC.

The chain joins TRBV11-2 to TRBJ2-4; 8 bases are a match to TRBD2. Germline CDR1 reads SGHAT; CDR2 reads FQNNGV. After removal of 0 bases from V and 7 bases from J, the junction contained 8 bases not matched to a gene. CDR3 size: 16 residues. This chain's CDR3 is CASSLEPPGGWNIQYF. The CDR3 DNA reads TGTGCCAGCAGCTTAGAGCCCCCGGGGGGGTGGAACATTCAGTACTTC.

The V gene is TRBV7-9, the J gene TRBJ2-5, with D hard to call. The CDR3 sequence is 16 residues long. CDR1 is SEHNR, CDR2 FQNEAQ, per germline (reference sequence). Trimming removed 5 bases from V and 0 bases from J, with 16 bases in between. The CDR3 DNA follows: TGTGCCAGCAGCATCGGGCTTCCTTCGTACCAAGAGACCCAGTACTTC. Protein product: CASSIGLPSYQETQYF.

This rearrangement joins TRBV2 to TRBJ2-1; D is ambiguous. The CDR3 has 12 residues. V lost 6 bases and J lost 8, with 11 bases in between. Germline V lookup: CDR1 SNHLY, CDR2 FYNNEI. The CDR3 loop is CASSGVVDEQFF. CDR3 sequence (DNA): TGTGCCAGCAGCGGAGTAGTCGATGAGCAGTTCTTC.

This clonotype showed up just a few times. The chain links TRBV11-1 to TRBJ1-6; possibly TRBD1 for D (5 bases). The V and J ends lost 2 bases and 6 bases respectively, with 20 bases between them. This CDR3 region has 18 residues. Germline values: CDR1 SGHAT, CDR2 FQDESV (reference sequence). CDR3 amino acids: CASSLSERRSGFNSPLHF. The CDR3 region has the DNA TGTGCCAGCAGCTTATCAGAAAGGCGGTCAGGGTTTAATTCACCCCTCCACTTT. Complete variable domain (other parts from reference TRBV11-1 and TRBJ1-6): EAEVAQSPRYKITEKSQAVAFWCDPISGHATLYWYRQILGQGPELLVQFQDESVVDDSQLPKDRFSAERLKGVDSTLKIQPAELGDSAMYLCASSLSERRSGFNSPLHFGNGTRLTVT.

This clonotype has more than one count but fewer than ten. The chain links TRBV20-1 to TRBJ2-7; TRBD1 agrees at 7 bases. The ends lost 2 bases at V and 2 bases at J; junction bases unmatched: 12. This CDR3 region has 16 residues. Germline CDR1 DFQATT, CDR2 SNEGSKA (reference sequence). The CDR3 bases are TGCAGTGCTAGATCCCGGGACAGCAGACGAGCCTACGAGCAGTACTTC. Translated: CSARSRDSRRAYEQYF.

Ten or more counts support this clonotype. The chain is built from TRBV5-1 and TRBJ2-1; weak D call: TRBD2 (6 bases). CDR1 and CDR2 (germline): SGHRS, YFSETQ. The CDR3 length is 15 residues. Deletions cut 0 bases from V and 4 bases from J, with 11 bases between. CDR3 sequence reads: CASSLEIAVYNEQFF. DNA for the CDR3: TGCGCCAGCAGCTTGGAAATAGCGGTTTACAATGAGCAGTTCTTC. Full variable domain (remainder filled in from reference TRBV5-1 and TRBJ2-1): KAGVTQTPRYLIKTRGQQVTLSCSPISGHRSVSWYQQTPGQGLQFLFEYFSETQRNKGNFPGRFSGRQFSNSRSEMNVSTLELGDSALYLCASSLEIAVYNEQFFGPGTRLTVL.

This chain uses TRBV7-2 with TRBJ1-3; D gene unclear. Trimming pared 2 bases from V and 8 bases from J, leaving 7 bases between. This CDR3 spans 12 amino acids. Germline V gives CDR1 SGHTA, CDR2 FQGNSA. The CDR3 protein is CASSLSGDTIYF. In DNA form, the CDR3 reads TGTGCCAGCAGCTTATCTGGGGACACCATATATTTT.

This clonotype was counted a few times. The chain uses TRBV5-1 and TRBJ1-5, with no clear D. Trimming took 1 base from V and 0 from J, leaving 8 bases between them. The CDR3 is made up of 15 amino acids. Per the germline V gene, CDR1 is SGHRS and CDR2 is YFSETQ. The CDR3 sequence: CASSLFGDSNQPQHF. The CDR3 region has the DNA TGCGCCAGCAGCTTGTTCGGGGATAGCAATCAGCCCCAGCATTTT.

This clonotype was counted a few times. The chain is built from TRBV10-2 and TRBJ2-2; 9 bases agree with TRBD2. CDR3 length: 16 amino acids. The V and J ends lost 5 bases and 4 bases, in that order; junction bases with no gene match: 8. Germline assignment: CDR1 WSHSY and CDR2 SAAADI. The CDR3 region is CASSPLGGRVTGELFF. The CDR3 DNA reads TGCGCCAGCAGTCCCCTTGGCGGGAGGGTCACCGGGGAGCTGTTTTTT.

The V call is TRBV20-1, the J call TRBJ1-1, with D possibly matching TRBD1 (5 bases). The CDR3 loop spans 12 amino acids. Trimming took off 5 bases at V and 7 bases at J, with 14 bases between the two ends. Germline loops: CDR1 DFQATT, CDR2 SNEGSKA (reference sequence). CDR3 sequence reads: CSAAEGPFEAFF. CDR3 in DNA: TGCAGTGCTGCCGAGGGACCTTTTGAAGCTTTCTTT.

The chain recombines TRBV7-9 with TRBJ2-1; unclear D gene. The CDR3 length is 13 residues. V lost 3 bases and J lost 9, with 12 bases in between. Germline CDR1 reads SEHNR; CDR2 reads FQNEAQ (reference sequence). The CDR3 here is CASSLVGTAEQFF. The CDR3 DNA reads TGTGCCAGCAGCTTGGTTGGTACCGCTGAGCAGTTCTTC.

The chain is built from TRBV15 and TRBJ2-1; D may be TRBD1 (6 bases). CDR1 and CDR2 from the germline V gene are LNHNV and YYDKDF (reference sequence). Trimming removed 0 bases from V and 0 bases from J, with 9 bases in between. This CDR3 region has 16 residues. The CDR3 DNA is TGTGCCACCAGCAGAGATGGGGGCGGCTCCTACAATGAGCAGTTCTTC. It specifies CATSRDGGGSYNEQFF.

In its sample, this clonotype was seen a few times. The rearrangement uses TRBV2 and TRBJ2-3; TRBD1 is a possible D gene (6 bases). V lost 3 bases and J lost 1, with 11 bases in between. Per the germline V gene, CDR1 is SNHLY and CDR2 is FYNNEI. This CDR3 is built from 15 residues. The CDR3 loop is CASSEVGGGTDTQYF. CDR3 sequence (DNA): TGTGCCAGCAGTGAGGTAGGGGGAGGCACAGATACGCAGTATTTT.

This clonotype occurred many times. The chain employs TRBV5-1 and TRBJ2-1, with D possibly being TRBD1 (5 bases). Germline CDR1 SGHRS, CDR2 YFSETQ. V gave up 1 base and J gave up 8 bases, with 16 bases separating them. This CDR3 region has 15 residues. CDR3 loop: CASSLSDSVGDEQFF. CDR3 DNA sequence: TGCGCCAGCAGCTTGTCCGACTCTGTAGGGGATGAGCAGTTCTTC.

This clonotype was observed a single time. The chain links TRBV20-1 to TRBJ2-7; 14 nucleotides agree with TRBD2. The CDR3 loop spans 15 amino acids. From germline, CDR1 is DFQATT and CDR2 SNEGSKA (reference sequence). V lost 7 bases to trimming and J lost 3 bases; unmatched junction nucleotides: 8. As DNA, the CDR3 is TGCAGTGGTTCGCCAGGGACTAGCGGGAGCTACGAGCAGTACTTC. The encoded protein is CSGSPGTSGSYEQYF.

This chain joins TRBV10-2 and TRBJ2-2; D remains ambiguous. The germline gives CDR1 WSHSY, CDR2 SAAADI. Trimming removed 8 bases from V and 0 bases from J, with 13 bases in between. The length of the CDR3 is 15 residues. The CDR3: CASRPGPPNTGELFF. The DNA of the CDR3 is TGCGCCAGCCGCCCAGGACCTCCGAACACCGGGGAGCTGTTTTTT.

In regard to this clonotype: Mismatch with germline at one junction end may stem from a read error. The chain is built from TRBV12-3 or TRBV12-4 and TRBJ2-3; D perhaps matches TRBD2 (6 bases). The CDR3 runs 15 residues. CDR3 sequence reads: CASSPYLVSGDMQYF. The CDR3 DNA reads TGTGCCAGCAGTCCCTACTTAGTTTCGGGAGATATGCAGTATTTT.

This clonotype has only a few counts. V and J are TRBV7-9 and TRBJ2-1; D remains ambiguous. The CDR3 is made up of 13 amino acids. Between the trimmed V and J ends, which lost 5 bases and 6 bases, there was a span of 11 bases. The germline CDR1 and CDR2 sequences are SEHNR and FQNEAQ (reference sequence). The CDR3 DNA reads TGTGCCAGCAGCCCTTCCTGGACCAATGAGCAGTTCTTC. Its protein is CASSPSWTNEQFF.

The chain joins TRBV3-1 to TRBJ2-7; D gene unclear. Germline loops: CDR1 LGHDT, CDR2 YNNKEL (reference sequence). With 6 bases removed from V and 0 bases from J, the gap between germline ends came to 9 bases. The CDR3 sequence is 13 residues long. CDR3 amino acids: CASSRLDSYEQYF. The CDR3 DNA is TGTGCCAGCAGTCGACTGGACTCCTACGAGCAGTACTTC.

This clonotype was seen many times. This chain joins TRBV9 and TRBJ2-7; D not resolved. This CDR3 has 14 amino acids. V shed 2 bases and J shed 0 bases, with 9 bases lying between them. Germline lookup yields CDR1 SGDLS and CDR2 YYNGEE. CDR3 protein: CASSVATSSYEQYF. For the CDR3, the DNA is TGTGCCAGCAGCGTTGCCACTTCCTCCTACGAGCAGTACTTC.

This clonotype was found a few times. The CDR3, as DNA: TGCAGCGTTGTCCTAAGCGGGGATTCACCCCTCCACTTT. It encodes CSVVLSGDSPLHF. The chain employs TRBV29-1 and TRBJ1-6; D remains unclear. The CDR3 is made up of 13 amino acids. Trimming stripped 4 bases from V and 8 bases from J, with 12 bases between. The germline V gene has CDR1 SQVTM and CDR2 ANQGSEA.

This clonotype has a handful of counts. The chain is built from TRBV3-1 and TRBJ2-2, with a possible D match to TRBD1 (6 bases). The CDR3 is 16 residues long. Looked up from germline, CDR1 is LGHDT and CDR2 is YNNKEL (reference sequence). The V and J ends lost 0 bases and 7 bases respectively, with 15 bases between them. The CDR3 coding sequence is TGTGCCAGCAGCCAAGAATCGTCAGGGGCGCGCGGGGAGCTGTTTTTT. As protein: CASSQESSGARGELFF.

The chain couples TRBV4-3 to TRBJ2-1; 11 nucleotides match TRBD2. CDR3 length: 15 residues. CDR1 is LGHNA, CDR2 YSLEER, per germline. The junction had 1 base not matched to a gene; V was cut back by 1 base and J by 5 bases. CDR3 in amino acids: CASSQGGLADNEQFF. In nucleotides, the CDR3 is TGCGCCAGCAGCCAAGGGGGACTAGCGGACAATGAGCAGTTCTTC.

This clonotype has more than one count but fewer than ten. The chain uses TRBV7-9 and TRBJ2-1; the D gene is possibly TRBD1 (6 bases). Germline V lookup: CDR1 SEHNR, CDR2 FQNEAQ (reference sequence). Trimming removed 5 bases from V and 10 bases from J, with 15 bases in between. This CDR3 has 13 residues. The CDR3 spells CASSPTGNGEQFF. The CDR3 DNA reads as TGTGCCAGCAGCCCTACAGGGAATGGCGAGCAGTTCTTC.

The CDR3 DNA sequence: TGCGCCAGCACCACCGGGGCAACTTCCTACAATGAGCAGTTCTTC. Residues: CASTTGATSYNEQFF. The chain couples TRBV5-1 to TRBJ2-1; D is possibly TRBD1 or TRBD2 (5 bases each). V was clipped by 6 bases and J by 1 base, with 14 bases between them. The V gene's germline CDR1 is SGHRS and CDR2 YFSETQ. This CDR3 has 15 amino acids.

The rearrangement joins TRBV4-2 to TRBJ2-1, with a tentative D call TRBD2 (5 bases). CDR1 LGHNA and CDR2 YNFKEQ come from the germline V gene. The length of the CDR3 is 19 residues. V lost 4 bases and J 2 bases, leaving 24 bases between the germline ends. CDR3 DNA: TGTGCCAGCAGCCCCGAGCACGAGCGGTCCTACGCGGCCTACAATGAGCAGTTCTTC. Translating gives CASSPEHERSYAAYNEQFF.

The table lists this clonotype with a few counts. The chain couples TRBV2 to TRBJ2-1; 11 nucleotides line up with TRBD2. The CDR3 runs to 15 residues. Germline values: CDR1 SNHLY, CDR2 FYNNEI. The V segment lost 8 bases and the J segment 4 bases; nucleotides outside the gene matches: 7. The CDR3 coding sequence is TGTGCCAGCGGTAGTAGCGGGGGGGATTACAATGAGCAGTTCTTC. Its translation: CASGSSGGDYNEQFF.